The clone carrying this TCR beta chain was seen repeatedly, ten times or more. Fresh peripheral blood, about 10 ml of it, supplied the PBMCs. These data come from a study of T cells in Graves' hyperthyroidism and ophthalmopathy. Study at large: At initial diagnosis, before any treatment had begun, peripheral blood was obtained.

Researchers amplified the TCR beta CDR3 regions from RNA transcripts. An initial round of RT-PCR targeting the TCR CDR3 relied on the HTBI primer set. TCRdb ran MiXCR on the multiplex PCR reads and lists one entry per CDR3 protein. The data contain fewer than 750,000 distinct CDR3 sequences, about 14% of them seen just once; the ten biggest clones take up under 15%. J was trimmed by 4 bases and V by 3 bases; bases with no gene match: 11. This CDR3 has 17 amino acids. Germline values: CDR1 SQVTM, CDR2 ANQGSEA. The sequenced material came from blood. This receptor was obtained from a woman in her 50s with Graves' ophthalmopathy. The chain has TRBV29-1 and TRBJ2-1; TRBD2 matches at 11 bases. CDR3 nucleotide sequence: TGCAGCGTTGACGCACTAGCGGGAGAGTGGGGATACAATGAGCAGTTCTTC. Encoded protein: CSVDALAGEWGYNEQFF.